The 11 T cell receptor beta chains reported below all come from one sample, sequenced in a study of blood T cell repertoires in COVID-19. The protocol was immunoSEQ multiplex PCR, while the TCRdb copy is restricted to in-frame clones and leaves out a portion. The data show approximately 180,000 clones, with nearly 90% seen just once and 2% to 2.5% held by the top ten. The sequencing input was PBMCs or T cells enriched from blood (not recorded which). Every receptor here comes from a woman between 35 and 50 years old with acute COVID-19.

The V gene is TRBV27, the J gene TRBJ1-1; D is ambiguous. Germline CDR1 is MNHEY and CDR2 is SMNVEV (reference sequence). V gave up 3 bases and J gave up 4 bases, with 9 bases separating them. This CDR3 has 13 amino acids. The DNA of the CDR3 is TGTGCCAGCAGTTTCCCGGGGTCCACTGAAGCTTTCTTT. Protein product: CASSFPGSTEAFF.

The chain carries TRBV28 and TRBJ2-7; 8 bases align to TRBD2. Germline CDR1 and CDR2: MDHEN and SYDVKM. CDR3 length: 14 amino acids. J lost 4 bases, V lost 6 bases, and 8 bases had no gene match. CDR3 sequence reads: CASSPAAGAYEQYF. CDR3 DNA: TGTGCCAGCAGCCCCGCAGCGGGGGCGTACGAGCAGTACTTC.

The chain couples TRBV25-1 to TRBJ2-3; 15 bases are a match to TRBD2. The CDR3 sequence is 17 residues long. V was pared by 2 bases and J by 7 bases, with 7 bases of the junction left unmatched. Germline CDR1 is MGHDK and CDR2 is SYGVNS. The CDR3 spells CASSERGLAGGRHTQYF. In nucleotides, the CDR3 is TGTGCCAGCAGTGAACGCGGACTAGCGGGAGGGAGGCATACGCAGTATTTT.

For the CDR3, the DNA is TGCGCCAGCAGCCCCGACAGGGTCTACGAGCAGTACTTC. It yields the protein CASSPDRVYEQYF. This sequence joins TRBV5-1 and TRBJ2-7; 7 bases align to TRBD1. Germline V gene data show CDR1 as SGHRS and CDR2 as YFSETQ. The CDR3 runs to 13 residues. V was pared by 4 bases and J by 3 bases, with 4 bases of the junction left unmatched.

CDR3 in DNA: TGTGCCAGCAGCTTAGTTTGGGCCCGAGAGCAGTACTTC. Its translation: CASSLVWAREQYF. V gene TRBV7-8 combines with J gene TRBJ2-7; D is undetermined. Trimming removed 1 base from V and 7 bases from J, with 11 bases in between. CDR1 and CDR2 (germline): SGHVS, FQNEAQ. This CDR3 is built from 13 residues.

This clone was picked up one time. The chain employs TRBV28 and TRBJ2-7; 8 bases are shared with TRBD2. CDR1 and CDR2 (germline): MDHEN, SYDVKM. J lost 5 bases, V lost 5 bases, and 11 bases had no gene match. The CDR3 runs to 15 residues. In nucleotides, the CDR3 is TGTGCCAGCAGTGGCGGACTAGCTGGTGGTGACGAGCAGTACTTC. Its protein is CASSGGLAGGDEQYF.

This clone was seen a handful of times. The rearrangement uses TRBV18 and TRBJ1-2, with 8 bases aligning to TRBD1. CDR3 length: 15 amino acids. V dropped 5 bases and J dropped 5; count of bases not matched to a gene: 10. Germline CDR1 reads KGHSH; CDR2 reads LQKENI. The CDR3 region is CASSTHRQGFYGYTF. CDR3 coding DNA: TGTGCCAGCTCAACCCACCGACAGGGGTTTTATGGCTACACCTTC.

The rearrangement uses TRBV7-9 and TRBJ2-7; D is undetermined. The CDR3 runs 12 residues. Trimming stripped 4 bases from V and 2 bases from J, with 6 bases between. Germline assignment: CDR1 SEHNR and CDR2 FQNEAQ (reference sequence). DNA for the CDR3: TGTGCCAGCAGCTCCTCGGCCTACGAGCAGTACTTC. Translating it yields CASSSSAYEQYF.

The rearrangement joins TRBV28 to TRBJ2-7, with a weak D call TRBD2 (5 bases). Germline V gives CDR1 MDHEN, CDR2 SYDVKM. The CDR3 spans 13 residues. Trimming removed 2 bases at V and 4 bases at J, with 9 bases between. The CDR3 region is CASSLGGEYEQYF. The DNA for the CDR3 is TGTGCCAGCAGTTTAGGAGGCGAGTACGAGCAGTACTTC.

The rearrangement links TRBV10-3 to TRBJ1-3; D is unresolved. CDR1 and CDR2 from the germline V gene are ENHRY and SYGVKD. The CDR3 is 15 amino acids. Trimming took off 4 bases at V and 0 bases at J, with 10 bases between the two ends. CDR3 nucleotides: TGTGCCATCAGTGTAAGGAGGGACTCTGGAAACACCATATATTTT. It encodes CAISVRRDSGNTIYF.

This chain uses TRBV3-1 (or the pseudogene TRBV3-2) with TRBJ2-1; 7 nucleotides align to TRBD2. J lost 8 bases, V lost 0 bases, and 16 bases had no gene match. CDR1 is LGHDT, CDR2 YNNKEL, per germline (reference sequence). CDR3 size: 18 residues. CDR3 sequence (DNA): TGTGCCAGCAGCCAAGATCATGGCGGGAGTAACCCTACCCATGAGCAGTTCTTC. It is translated as CASSQDHGGSNPTHEQFF.